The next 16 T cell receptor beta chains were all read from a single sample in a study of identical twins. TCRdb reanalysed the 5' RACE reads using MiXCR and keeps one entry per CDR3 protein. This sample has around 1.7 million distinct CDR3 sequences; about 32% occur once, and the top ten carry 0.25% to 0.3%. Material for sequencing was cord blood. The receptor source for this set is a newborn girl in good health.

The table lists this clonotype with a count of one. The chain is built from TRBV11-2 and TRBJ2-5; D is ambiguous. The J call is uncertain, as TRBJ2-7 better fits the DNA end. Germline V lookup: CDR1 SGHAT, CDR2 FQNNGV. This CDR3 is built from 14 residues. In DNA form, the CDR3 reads TGTGCCAGCAGCTTAATGCTGTCAGCCCACGAGCAGTACTTC. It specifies CASSLMLSAHEQYF.

The CDR3 nucleotides read TGTGCCAGCAGCTCAGCAGGGGGTTTTGCAGATACGCAGTATTTT. It encodes CASSSAGGFADTQYF. The J gene is TRBJ2-3, the V gene TRBV9; 7 nucleotides agree with TRBD1. This CDR3 region has 15 residues. The V and J ends lost 4 bases and 4 bases, in that order; junction bases with no gene match: 9. CDR1 is SGDLS, CDR2 YYNGEE, per germline.

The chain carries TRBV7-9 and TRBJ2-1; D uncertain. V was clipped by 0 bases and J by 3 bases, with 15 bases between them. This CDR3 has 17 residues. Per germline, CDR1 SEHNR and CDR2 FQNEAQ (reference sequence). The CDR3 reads CASSLALRQGLYNEQFF. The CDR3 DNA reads TGTGCCAGCAGCTTAGCGCTACGACAAGGCCTCTACAATGAGCAGTTCTTC.

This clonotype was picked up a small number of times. The CDR3 loop is CASSLGQGRGYTGELFF. CDR3 DNA sequence: TGTGCCAGCAGCTTAGGACAGGGTCGAGGCTACACCGGGGAGCTGTTTTTT. This chain uses TRBV7-2 with TRBJ2-2, with TRBD1 matching 7 bases. Germline assignment: CDR1 SGHTA and CDR2 FQGNSA. The CDR3 length is 17 residues. The V and J ends lost 1 base and 3 bases, in that order; junction bases with no gene match: 8.

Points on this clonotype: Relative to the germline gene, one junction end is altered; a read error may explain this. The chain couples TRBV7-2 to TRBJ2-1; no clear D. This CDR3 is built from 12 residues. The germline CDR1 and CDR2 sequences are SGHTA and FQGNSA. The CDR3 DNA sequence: TGTGCCAGAAGCTTCGGTTCCAATGAGCAGTTCTTC. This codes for CARSFGSNEQFF.

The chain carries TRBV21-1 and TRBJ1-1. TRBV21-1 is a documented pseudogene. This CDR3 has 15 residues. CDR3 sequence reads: CASSKEGVGDTEAFF. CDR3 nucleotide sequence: TGTGCCAGCAGCAAAGAGGGAGTGGGTGACACTGAAGCTTTCTTT.

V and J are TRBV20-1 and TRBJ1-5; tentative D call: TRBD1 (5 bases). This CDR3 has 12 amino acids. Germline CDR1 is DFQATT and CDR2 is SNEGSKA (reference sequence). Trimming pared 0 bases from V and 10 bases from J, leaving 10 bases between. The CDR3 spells CSAREMGGPQHF. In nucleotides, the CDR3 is TGCAGTGCTAGAGAGATGGGGGGTCCCCAGCATTTT.

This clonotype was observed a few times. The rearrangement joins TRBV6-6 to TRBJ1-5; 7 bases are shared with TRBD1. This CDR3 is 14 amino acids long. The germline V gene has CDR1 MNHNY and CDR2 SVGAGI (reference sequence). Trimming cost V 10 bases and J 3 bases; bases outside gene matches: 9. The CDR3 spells CATDRAHVNQPQHF. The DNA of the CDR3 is TGTGCCACCGACAGGGCTCACGTCAATCAGCCCCAGCATTTT.

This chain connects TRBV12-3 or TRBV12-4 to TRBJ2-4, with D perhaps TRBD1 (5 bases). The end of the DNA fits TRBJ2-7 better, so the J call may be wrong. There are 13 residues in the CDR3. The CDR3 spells CASSQTAPYEQYF. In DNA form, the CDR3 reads TGTGCCAGCAGTCAGACAGCTCCATACGAGCAGTACTTC.

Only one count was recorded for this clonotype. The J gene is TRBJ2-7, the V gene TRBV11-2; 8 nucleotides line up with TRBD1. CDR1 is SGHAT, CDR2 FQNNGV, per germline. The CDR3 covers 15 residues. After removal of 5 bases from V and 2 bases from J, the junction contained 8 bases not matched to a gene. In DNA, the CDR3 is TGTGCCAGCAGCCCGGGACAGGAGAAAACCTACGAGCAGTACTTC. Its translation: CASSPGQEKTYEQYF.

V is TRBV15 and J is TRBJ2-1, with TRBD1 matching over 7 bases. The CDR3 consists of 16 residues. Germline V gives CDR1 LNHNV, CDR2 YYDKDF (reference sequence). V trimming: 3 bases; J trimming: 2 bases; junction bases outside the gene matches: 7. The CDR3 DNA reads TGTGCCACCAGCAGGCAGAGGGGGCCTCCCTACAATGAGCAGTTCTTC. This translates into CATSRQRGPPYNEQFF.

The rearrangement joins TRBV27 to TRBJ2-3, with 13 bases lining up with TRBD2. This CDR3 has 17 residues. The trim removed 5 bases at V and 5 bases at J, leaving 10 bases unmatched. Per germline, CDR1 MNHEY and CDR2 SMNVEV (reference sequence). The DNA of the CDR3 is TGTGCCAGCAGTCTCATGACTAGCGGGAGGTTTTTAGATACGCAGTATTTT. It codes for CASSLMTSGRFLDTQYF.

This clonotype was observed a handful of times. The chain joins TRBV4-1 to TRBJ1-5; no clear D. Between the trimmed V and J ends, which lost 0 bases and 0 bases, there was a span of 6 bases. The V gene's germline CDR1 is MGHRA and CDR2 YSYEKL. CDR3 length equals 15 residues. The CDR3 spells CASSQEGLSNQPQHF. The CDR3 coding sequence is TGCGCCAGCAGCCAAGAAGGACTTAGCAATCAGCCCCAGCATTTT.

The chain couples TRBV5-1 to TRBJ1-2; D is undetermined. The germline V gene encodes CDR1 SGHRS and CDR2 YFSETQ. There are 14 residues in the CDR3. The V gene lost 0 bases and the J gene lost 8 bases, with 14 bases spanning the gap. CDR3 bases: TGCGCCAGCAGCTTGGGGGGTTCAAAGAGGGGCTACACCTTC. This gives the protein CASSLGGSKRGYTF.

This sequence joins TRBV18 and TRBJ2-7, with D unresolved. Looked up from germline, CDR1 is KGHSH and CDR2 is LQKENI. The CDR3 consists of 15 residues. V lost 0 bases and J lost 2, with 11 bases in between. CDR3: CASSPPGRYPYEQYF. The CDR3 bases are TGTGCCAGCTCACCACCGGGCCGTTATCCCTACGAGCAGTACTTC.

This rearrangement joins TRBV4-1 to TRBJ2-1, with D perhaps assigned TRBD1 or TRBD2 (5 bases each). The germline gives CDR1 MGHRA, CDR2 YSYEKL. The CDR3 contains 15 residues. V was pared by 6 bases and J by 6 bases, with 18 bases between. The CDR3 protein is CASRGVGTSFNEQFF. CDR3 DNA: TGCGCCAGCAGGGGTGTGGGGACCTCGTTCAATGAGCAGTTCTTC.